This TCR beta chain was observed in a study of T cell responses to AZD1222 COVID-19 vaccine. Study observations and caveats: Donors, mostly white British, included more females; clonal diversity was possibly underestimated.

Turning to this clone: Its specificity is not known.

Doses given second, at about 4 or about 12 weeks, were pooled. Method: immunoSEQ multiplex PCR; TCRdb's copy keeps in-frame clones and lacks some. Counted here are approximately 150,000 clones, more than 70% occurring once; the ten biggest clones make up under 2%. This CDR3 is built from 15 residues. V was clipped by 0 bases and J by 2 bases, with 11 bases between them. Germline lookup yields CDR1 MNHEY and CDR2 SVGEGT. The clonotype comes from an adult who received the AZD1222 COVID-19 vaccine. The material was peripheral blood, obtained 28 days after the second AZD1222 dose. The chain is built from TRBV6-2 or TRBV6-3 and TRBJ2-7; the D is unclear. The CDR3 DNA follows: TGTGCCAGCAGTTACTCGTACCTAGACCCCTACGAGCAGTACTTC. Its translation: CASSYSYLDPYEQYF.